This T cell receptor (beta chain) was sequenced in a study of early T cells in non-severe SARS-CoV-2 infection. Study-level information: The sequenced material was bulk RNA from unsorted whole blood, and its chains were unpaired.

The length of the CDR3 is 15 residues. With 2 bases clipped from V and 1 base from J, the junction kept 2 bases outside the gene matches. Germline values: CDR1 SGHNT, CDR2 YENEEA. Researchers tagged individual cDNA molecules with unique molecular identifiers. TCRdb processed the 5' RACE reads anew with MiXCR; each CDR3 protein has one entry. Of around 76,000 distinct CDR3 sequences listed, about 10% are singletons. To note about this clonotype: The antigen is not known.

Study observations and caveats: Matches to VDJdb favored anti-spike CD8 responses and missed private and CD4 specificities.

The chain joins TRBV11-3 to TRBJ2-3, with 8 bases fitting TRBD2. The source material was whole blood. This TCR came from an adult who was a healthcare worker with PCR-confirmed SARS-CoV-2 infection or an uninfected control (not recorded which). CDR3 region: CASSLRSGGTDTQYF. The CDR3 nucleotides read TGTGCCAGCAGCTTACGTAGCGGGGGCACAGATACGCAGTATTTT.